The 20 T cell receptor beta chains given below trace back to one sample, sequenced in a study of T cell responses to AZD1222 COVID-19 vaccine. The method was immunoSEQ multiplex PCR; TCRdb's version includes in-frame clones alone and lacks a portion of them. The sample records some 140,000 clones, around 90% being singletons. Here the sequenced sample was peripheral blood, taken 28 days after the second AZD1222 dose. These TCRs come from an adult who received the AZD1222 COVID-19 vaccine.

CDR3 DNA: TGTGCCAGCAGTACAGGACACATGAACACTGAAGCTTTCTTT. Encoded protein: CASSTGHMNTEAFF. V is TRBV6-5 and J is TRBJ1-1; possibly TRBD1 for D (5 bases). Germline assignment: CDR1 MNHEY and CDR2 SVGAGI. There are 14 residues in the CDR3. Between the trimmed V and J ends, which lost 5 bases and 0 bases, there was a span of 10 bases.

The V and J genes are TRBV9 and TRBJ2-7; possible D gene TRBD1, 6 bases. The germline CDR1 and CDR2 sequences are SGDLS and YYNGEE. V lost 4 bases and J lost 1, with 12 bases in between. The CDR3 spans 14 residues. This chain's CDR3 is CASSPRQGSYEQYF. The CDR3 DNA is TGTGCCAGCAGCCCCCGCCAGGGGTCCTACGAGCAGTACTTC.

This clone was detected once. The chain links TRBV5-5 to TRBJ2-1; TRBD1 agrees at 8 bases. The V segment lost 2 bases and the J segment 4 bases; nucleotides outside the gene matches: 5. The germline gives CDR1 SGHKS, CDR2 YYEKEE (reference sequence). CDR3 length equals 15 residues. DNA for the CDR3: TGTGCCAGCAGCTTAGGGGGACAGGCTTACAATGAGCAGTTCTTC. Its translation is CASSLGGQAYNEQFF.

This chain connects TRBV5-6 to TRBJ2-7; TRBD1 aligns across 7 bases. This CDR3 contains 15 residues. Trimming cost V 3 bases and J 2 bases; bases outside gene matches: 8. Germline-derived CDR1 and CDR2 are SGHDT and YYEEEE. CDR3 region: CASSYTRDSPYEQYF. CDR3 bases: TGTGCCAGCAGCTACACCCGGGACAGCCCCTACGAGCAGTACTTC.

This chain uses TRBV6-6 with TRBJ1-1; TRBD1 is a possible D gene (5 bases). The V end lost 7 bases, the J end lost 3 bases, and 15 bases lay between the germline ends. Germline CDR1 is MNHNY and CDR2 is SVGAGI (reference sequence). The CDR3 consists of 14 residues. DNA of the CDR3: TGTGCCAGCACCCTCAGGGATAGGGACACTGAAGCTTTCTTT. This sequence encodes CASTLRDRDTEAFF.

DNA of the CDR3: TGTGCCAGCAGTTACGCACAGCAGAACACTGAAGCTTTCTTT. This encodes CASSYAQQNTEAFF. This chain links TRBV6-2 or TRBV6-3 with TRBJ1-1; unclear D gene. This CDR3 is built from 14 residues. CDR1 is MNHEY, CDR2 SVGEGT, per germline. V lost 2 bases and J lost 1, with 8 bases in between.

This chain uses TRBV5-4 with TRBJ1-2; D uncertain. V was trimmed by 1 base and J by 2 bases, leaving 9 bases between them. Germline V lookup: CDR1 SGHNT, CDR2 YYREEE (reference sequence). This CDR3 comprises 14 residues. The CDR3 nucleotides are TGTGCCAGCAGCTTGAAAAGGGAAAACTATGGCTACACCTTC. This sequence encodes CASSLKRENYGYTF.

This clone was counted once. The chain employs TRBV28 and TRBJ1-3; no clear D gene. V was clipped by 1 base and J by 2 bases, with 3 bases between them. CDR1 is MDHEN, CDR2 SYDVKM, per germline. The CDR3 is 13 residues long. Written as DNA, the CDR3 is TGTGCCAGCAGTTTATTCACTGGAAACACCATATATTTT. This gives the protein CASSLFTGNTIYF.

The V call is TRBV9, the J call TRBJ2-1, with 7 bases that match TRBD2. This CDR3 has 15 residues. The germline CDR1 and CDR2 sequences are SGDLS and YYNGEE. Trimming removed 2 bases from V and 4 bases from J; junction bases left unmatched: 6. CDR3 sequence reads: CASSVVSGEYNEQFF. The CDR3 nucleotides are TGTGCCAGCAGCGTGGTGAGCGGGGAATACAATGAGCAGTTCTTC.

The V gene is TRBV28, the J gene TRBJ2-1; D might be TRBD2 (7 bases). Trimming cost V 6 bases and J 4 bases, with 16 bases left between them. The CDR3 length is 15 residues. CDR1 MDHEN and CDR2 SYDVKM come from the germline V gene. DNA of the CDR3: TGTGCCAGCAGGGCACAGGGCGGGAGATACAATGAGCAGTTCTTC. The encoded protein is CASRAQGGRYNEQFF.

The table lists this clone with a count of one. The V gene is TRBV7-3, the J gene TRBJ1-1; 7 bases line up with TRBD1. The ends lost 0 bases at V and 3 bases at J; junction bases unmatched: 7. Germline assignment: CDR1 SGHTA and CDR2 FQGTGA. This CDR3 is built from 16 residues. The CDR3 DNA is TGTGCCAGCAGCTTAACCCGACAGGGTGGGGACACTGAAGCTTTCTTT. This translates into CASSLTRQGGDTEAFF.

The chain combines TRBV6-5 with TRBJ2-3; 7 bases are a match to TRBD2. Germline CDR1 and CDR2: MNHEY and SVGAGI. This CDR3 region has 15 residues. Trimming took 0 bases from V and 5 from J; bases not matched to a gene: 5. Here the CDR3 DNA reads TGTGCCAGCAGTTACTCCCAGGGCGGGGGAGATACGCAGTATTTT. Translation: CASSYSQGGGDTQYF.

The V and J genes are TRBV24-1 and TRBJ2-5; D is uncertain. Trimming cost V 1 base and J 5 bases, with 4 bases left between them. CDR3 length: 12 amino acids. Per germline, CDR1 KGHDR and CDR2 SFDVKD. The CDR3 sequence: CATSDFRETQYF. CDR3 bases: TGTGCCACCAGTGATTTTAGGGAGACCCAGTACTTC.

This chain joins TRBV6-5 and TRBJ1-6; D possibly corresponds to TRBD1 (5 bases). This CDR3 comprises 12 residues. Trimming removed 7 bases at V and 8 bases at J, with 9 bases between. Germline V gene data show CDR1 as MNHEY and CDR2 as SVGAGI. The CDR3 DNA sequence: TGTGCCAGCAAGGAAGGGGATTCACCCCTCCACTTT. Protein: CASKEGDSPLHF.

V gene TRBV29-1 combines with J gene TRBJ2-1; 11 bases are shared with TRBD1. After removal of 3 bases from V and 6 bases from J, the junction contained 1 base not matched to a gene. The CDR3 runs to 13 residues. The germline V gene encodes CDR1 SQVTM and CDR2 ANQGSEA. The DNA of the CDR3 is TGCAGCGTTGAGGACAGGGGGCCCAATGAGCAGTTCTTC. It translates to CSVEDRGPNEQFF.

The chain links TRBV29-1 to TRBJ2-7; D might be TRBD1 (5 bases). From germline, CDR1 is SQVTM and CDR2 ANQGSEA. The CDR3 has 11 amino acids. The V end lost 7 bases, the J end lost 1 base, and 8 bases lay between the germline ends. The CDR3 nucleotides are TGCAGCGGAGGACAATCCTACGAGCAGTACTTC. Amino acid sequence: CSGGQSYEQYF.

The count of this clone is one. The V call is TRBV12-3 or TRBV12-4, the J call TRBJ2-1; D is unresolved. CDR3 size: 12 residues. V shed 3 bases and J shed 9 bases, with 9 bases lying between them. The CDR3 spells CASSFPSSEQFF. The CDR3 DNA reads TGTGCCAGCAGTTTCCCATCGAGTGAGCAGTTCTTC.

This clone was counted a single time. V is TRBV6-5 and J is TRBJ1-2; the match to TRBD1 covers 8 bases. Germline values: CDR1 MNHEY, CDR2 SVGAGI. The CDR3 consists of 11 residues. The V gene end was trimmed by 8 bases and the J gene end by 6 bases; junction bases not matched to a gene: 2. CDR3 amino acids: CASGDRNGYTF. CDR3 sequence (DNA): TGTGCCAGCGGGGACAGGAATGGCTACACCTTC.

The gene calls are TRBV7-2 and TRBJ2-5, with D possibly being TRBD2 (5 bases). Germline CDR1 and CDR2: SGHTA and FQGNSA. Deletions cut 2 bases from V and 5 bases from J, with 15 bases between. CDR3 length equals 15 residues. Written as DNA, the CDR3 is TGTGCCAGCAGCTTATCTGCGCCGCGCGGGGAGACCCAGTACTTC. It yields the protein CASSLSAPRGETQYF.

The chain links TRBV2 to TRBJ2-7, with 12 bases that match TRBD2. CDR3 length: 15 amino acids. V shed 7 bases, J shed 3 bases, and the junction held 7 bases outside the gene matches. Germline V gene sequence: CDR1 SNHLY, CDR2 FYNNEI. CDR3 sequence reads: CASTAGLAGIYEQYF. The DNA of the CDR3 is TGTGCCAGCACAGCGGGACTAGCGGGTATCTACGAGCAGTACTTC.